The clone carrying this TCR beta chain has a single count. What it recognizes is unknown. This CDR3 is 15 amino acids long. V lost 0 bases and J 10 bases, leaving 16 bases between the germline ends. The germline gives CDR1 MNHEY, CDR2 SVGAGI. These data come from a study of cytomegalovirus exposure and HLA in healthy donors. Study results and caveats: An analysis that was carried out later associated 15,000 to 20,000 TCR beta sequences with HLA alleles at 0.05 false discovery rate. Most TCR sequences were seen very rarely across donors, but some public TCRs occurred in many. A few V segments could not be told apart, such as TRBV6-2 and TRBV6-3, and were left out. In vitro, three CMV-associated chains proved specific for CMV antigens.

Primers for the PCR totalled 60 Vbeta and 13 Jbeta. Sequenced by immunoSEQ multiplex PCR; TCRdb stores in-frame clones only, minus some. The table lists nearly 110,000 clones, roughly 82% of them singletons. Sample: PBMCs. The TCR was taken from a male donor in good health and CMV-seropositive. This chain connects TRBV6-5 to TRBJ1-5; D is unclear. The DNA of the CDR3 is TGTGCCAGCAGTTACTCCTATTATGGACTTAGTCCCCAGCATTTT. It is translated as CASSYSYYGLSPQHF.